The present T cell receptor beta chain was sequenced within a study of blood T cell repertoires in COVID-19. Across the study: Some COVID-19 samples were acute and others convalescent; all came from the United States, Italy and Spain.

Original processing notes: Researchers report that nucleated cell counts were estimated from reference gene primer amplification. The assay was immunoSEQ multiplex PCR, and TCRdb's table has in-frame clones only and misses some. Clone size and V and J calls were adopted from that table, with D and trimming inferred from the DNA. This sample has about 79,000 clones, with 85% to 90% found just once. The sequence derives from a man between 45 and 60 years old with active COVID-19. The sequencing sample was made of peripheral blood.

The CDR3 DNA is TGTGCCAGCAGCTTGTTACAGGGGAACACTGAAGCTTTCTTT. Its translation is CASSLLQGNTEAFF. This chain links TRBV13 with TRBJ1-1; possibly TRBD1 for D (6 bases). Deletions cut 3 bases from V and 1 base from J, with 9 bases between. The germline gives CDR1 PRHDT, CDR2 FYEKMQ (reference sequence). The CDR3 spans 14 residues.